This T cell receptor beta chain appears in the sequencing data of a study of immune cell composition in non-small cell lung cancer. As concerns this clone: Its specificity is not known.

Notes on the study in general: Lung squamous cell carcinoma tumours had significantly higher top 10 clone scores and productive clonality than lung adenocarcinoma.

Here immunoSEQ multiplex PCR was the method, and the copy in TCRdb shows in-frame clones only, minus some. The sample includes about 7,200 clones, 70% seen only once; the top ten take approximately 4.5%. Germline V lookup: CDR1 SGHDN, CDR2 FVKESK. There are 16 residues in the CDR3. V gave up 3 bases and J gave up 0 bases, with 9 bases separating them. The genes are TRBV14 and TRBJ2-6; D is ambiguous. This receptor was taken from a human donor with non-small cell lung cancer. The sequenced sample was lung tumor tissue. CDR3: CASSQLWSSGANVLTF. The CDR3 DNA sequence: TGTGCCAGCAGCCAGCTATGGAGCTCTGGGGCCAACGTCCTGACTTTC.